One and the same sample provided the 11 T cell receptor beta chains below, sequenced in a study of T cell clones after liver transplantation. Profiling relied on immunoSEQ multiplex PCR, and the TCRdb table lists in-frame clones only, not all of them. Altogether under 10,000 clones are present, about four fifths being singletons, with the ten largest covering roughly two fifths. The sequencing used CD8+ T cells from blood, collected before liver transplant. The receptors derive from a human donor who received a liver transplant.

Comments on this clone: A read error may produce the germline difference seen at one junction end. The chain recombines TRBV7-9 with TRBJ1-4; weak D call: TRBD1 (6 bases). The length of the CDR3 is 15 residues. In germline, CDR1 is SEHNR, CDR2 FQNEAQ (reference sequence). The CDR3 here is CANSLAQGFVEKLFF. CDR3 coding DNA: TGTGCCAACAGCTTAGCACAGGGTTTCGTTGAAAAACTGTTTTTT.

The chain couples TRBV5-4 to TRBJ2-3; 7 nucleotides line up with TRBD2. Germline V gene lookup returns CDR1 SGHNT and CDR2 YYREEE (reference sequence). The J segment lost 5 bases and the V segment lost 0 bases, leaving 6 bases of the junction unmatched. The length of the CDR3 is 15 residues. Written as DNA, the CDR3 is TGTGCCAGCAGCTTGGTAGCCCTAGCGGAAGATACGCAGTATTTT. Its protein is CASSLVALAEDTQYF.

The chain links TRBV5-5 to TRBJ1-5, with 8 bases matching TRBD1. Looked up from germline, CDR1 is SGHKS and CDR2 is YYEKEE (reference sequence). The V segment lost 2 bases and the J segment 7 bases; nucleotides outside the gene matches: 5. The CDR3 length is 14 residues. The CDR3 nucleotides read TGTGCCAGCAGCTTCGGACAGGGAGGACAGCCCCAGCATTTT. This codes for CASSFGQGGQPQHF.

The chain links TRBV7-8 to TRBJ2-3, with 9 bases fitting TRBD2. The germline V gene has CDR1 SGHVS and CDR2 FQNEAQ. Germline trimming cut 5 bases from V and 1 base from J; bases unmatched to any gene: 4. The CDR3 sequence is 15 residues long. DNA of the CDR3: TGTGCCAGCAGCCCTCTAGCGGGGCGCACAGATACGCAGTATTTT. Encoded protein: CASSPLAGRTDTQYF.

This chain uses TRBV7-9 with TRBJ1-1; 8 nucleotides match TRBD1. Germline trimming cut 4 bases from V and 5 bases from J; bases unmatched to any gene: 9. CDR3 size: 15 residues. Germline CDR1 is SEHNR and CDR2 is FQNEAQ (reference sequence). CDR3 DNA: TGTGCCAGCAGCTCCCTGGACAGGGAGGGGACTGAAGCTTTCTTT. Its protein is CASSSLDREGTEAFF.

CDR3 residues: CASSLDGTGDTGELFF. CDR3 nucleotide sequence: TGTGCCAGCAGCTTAGATGGAACAGGGGATACCGGGGAGCTGTTTTTT. This chain connects TRBV11-2 to TRBJ2-2; TRBD1 matches 7 bases. V was pared by 0 bases and J by 5 bases, with 6 bases of the junction left unmatched. The CDR3 is 16 amino acids. Germline-derived CDR1 and CDR2 are SGHAT and FQNNGV. Full variable domain (outside the CDR3, taken from reference TRBV11-2 and TRBJ2-2): EAGVAQSPRYKIIEKRQSVAFWCNPISGHATLYWYQQILGQGPKLLIQFQNNGVVDDSQLPKDRFSAERLKGVDSTLKIQPAKLEDSAVYLCASSLDGTGDTGELFFGEGSRLTVL.

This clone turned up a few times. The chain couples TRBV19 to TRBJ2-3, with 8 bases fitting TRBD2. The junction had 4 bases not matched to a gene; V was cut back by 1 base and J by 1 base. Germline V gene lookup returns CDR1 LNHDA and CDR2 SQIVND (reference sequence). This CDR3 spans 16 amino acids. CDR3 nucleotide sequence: TGTGCCAGTAGTATAGTAGCTAGCGGGCGCACAGATACGCAGTATTTT. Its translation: CASSIVASGRTDTQYF.

The CDR3 region has the DNA TGTGCCAGCAGCTTAGCGGGGGGGCTGAACACTGAAGCTTTCTTT. Protein product: CASSLAGGLNTEAFF. The V call is TRBV11-2, the J call TRBJ1-1; possible D gene TRBD1, 6 bases. This CDR3 is 15 amino acids long. V dropped 1 base and J dropped 0 bases, with 9 bases sitting between them. Germline CDR1 is SGHAT and CDR2 is FQNNGV.

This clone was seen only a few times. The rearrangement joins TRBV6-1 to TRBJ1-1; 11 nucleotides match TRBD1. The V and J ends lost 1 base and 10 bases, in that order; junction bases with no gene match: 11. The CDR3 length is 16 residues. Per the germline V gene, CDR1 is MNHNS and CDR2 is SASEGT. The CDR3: CASSEGVVRTGGPAFF. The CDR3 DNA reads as TGTGCCAGCAGTGAAGGAGTTGTTCGGACAGGGGGCCCAGCTTTCTTT.

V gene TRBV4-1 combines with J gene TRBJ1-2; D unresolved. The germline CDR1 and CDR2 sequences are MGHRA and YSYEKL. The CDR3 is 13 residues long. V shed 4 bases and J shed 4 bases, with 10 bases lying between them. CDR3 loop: CASSPFPSYGYTF. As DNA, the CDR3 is TGCGCCAGCAGCCCTTTCCCCTCCTATGGCTACACCTTC.

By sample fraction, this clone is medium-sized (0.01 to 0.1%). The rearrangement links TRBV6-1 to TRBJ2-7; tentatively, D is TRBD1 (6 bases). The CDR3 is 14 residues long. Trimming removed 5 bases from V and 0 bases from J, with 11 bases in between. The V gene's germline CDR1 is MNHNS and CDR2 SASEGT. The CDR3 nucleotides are TGTGCCAGCAGTAACCGGGACACCTCCTACGAGCAGTACTTC. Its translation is CASSNRDTSYEQYF.